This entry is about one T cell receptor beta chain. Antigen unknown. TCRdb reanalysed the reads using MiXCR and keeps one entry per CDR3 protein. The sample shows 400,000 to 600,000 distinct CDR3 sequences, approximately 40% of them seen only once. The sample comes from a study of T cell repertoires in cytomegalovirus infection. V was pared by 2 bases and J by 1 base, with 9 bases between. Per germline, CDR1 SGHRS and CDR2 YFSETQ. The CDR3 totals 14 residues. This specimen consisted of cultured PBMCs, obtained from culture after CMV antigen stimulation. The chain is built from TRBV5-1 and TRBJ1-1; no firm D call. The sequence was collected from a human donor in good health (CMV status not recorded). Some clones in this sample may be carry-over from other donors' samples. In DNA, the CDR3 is TGCGCCAGCAGCTTTACTTCAAGGAACACTGAAGCTTTCTTT. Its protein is CASSFTSRNTEAFF. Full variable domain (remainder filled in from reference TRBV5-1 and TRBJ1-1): KAGVTQTPRYLIKTRGQQVTLSCSPISGHRSVSWYQQTPGQGLQFLFEYFSETQRNKGNFPGRFSGRQFSNSRSEMNVSTLELGDSALYLCASSFTSRNTEAFFGQGTRLTVV.